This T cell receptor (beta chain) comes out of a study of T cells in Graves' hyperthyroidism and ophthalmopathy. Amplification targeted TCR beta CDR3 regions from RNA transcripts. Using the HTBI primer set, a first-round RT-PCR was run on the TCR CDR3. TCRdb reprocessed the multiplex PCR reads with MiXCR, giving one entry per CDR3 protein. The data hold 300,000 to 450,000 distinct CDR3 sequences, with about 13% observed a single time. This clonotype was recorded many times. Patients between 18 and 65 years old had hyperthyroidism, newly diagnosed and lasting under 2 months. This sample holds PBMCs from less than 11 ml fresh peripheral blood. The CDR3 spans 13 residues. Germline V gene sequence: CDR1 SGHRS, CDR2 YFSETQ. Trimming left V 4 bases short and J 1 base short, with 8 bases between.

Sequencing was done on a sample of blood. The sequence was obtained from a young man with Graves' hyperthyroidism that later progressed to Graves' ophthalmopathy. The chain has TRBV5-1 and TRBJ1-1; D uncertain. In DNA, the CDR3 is TGCGCCAGCAGCCAGGATTCGAACACTGAAGCTTTCTTT. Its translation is CASSQDSNTEAFF.